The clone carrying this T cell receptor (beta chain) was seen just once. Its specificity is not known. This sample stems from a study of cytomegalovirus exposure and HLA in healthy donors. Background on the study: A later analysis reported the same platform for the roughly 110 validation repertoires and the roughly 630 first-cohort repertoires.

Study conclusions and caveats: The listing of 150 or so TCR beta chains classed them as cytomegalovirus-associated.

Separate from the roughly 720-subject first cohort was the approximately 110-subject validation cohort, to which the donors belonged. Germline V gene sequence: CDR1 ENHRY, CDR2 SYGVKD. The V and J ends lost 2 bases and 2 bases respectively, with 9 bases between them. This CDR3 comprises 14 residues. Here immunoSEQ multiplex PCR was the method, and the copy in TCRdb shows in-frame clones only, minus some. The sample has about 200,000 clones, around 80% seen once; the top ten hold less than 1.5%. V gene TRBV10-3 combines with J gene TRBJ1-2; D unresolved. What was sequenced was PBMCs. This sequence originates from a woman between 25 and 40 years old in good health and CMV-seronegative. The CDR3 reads CAISENVRNYGYTF. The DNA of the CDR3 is TGTGCCATCAGTGAGAACGTCAGGAACTATGGCTACACCTTC.